Shown below are 26 T cell receptor beta chains from a single sample sequenced in a study of blood T cell repertoires in COVID-19. Profiling relied on immunoSEQ multiplex PCR, and the TCRdb table lists in-frame clones only, not all of them. The sample has roughly 30,000 clones, 85% to 95% seen once. Sequenced sample: peripheral blood. These receptors were taken from a woman in her 70s with COVID-19, enrolled during active disease.

V gene TRBV10-3 combines with J gene TRBJ2-2; 14 nucleotides agree with TRBD2. With 4 bases clipped from V and 8 bases from J, the junction kept 9 bases outside the gene matches. This CDR3 is 17 amino acids long. The germline CDR1 and CDR2 sequences are ENHRY and SYGVKD. The CDR3 loop reads CAISAGTSGRGRGELFF. The CDR3 DNA reads as TGTGCCATCAGTGCCGGGACTAGCGGGAGAGGGCGAGGGGAGCTGTTTTTT.

The chain joins TRBV5-1 to TRBJ2-5; 10 positions agree with TRBD2. Germline trimming cut 4 bases from V and 2 bases from J; bases unmatched to any gene: 8. CDR1 is SGHRS and CDR2 is YFSETQ in the germline V gene. The CDR3 totals 16 residues. CDR3 region: CASSLEGSGRQETQYF. CDR3 in DNA: TGCGCCAGCAGCCTCGAAGGTAGCGGGAGGCAAGAGACCCAGTACTTC.

V gene TRBV6-5 combines with J gene TRBJ1-2; 10 nucleotides agree with TRBD1. Germline-derived CDR1 and CDR2 are MNHEY and SVGAGI. V gave up 7 bases and J gave up 5 bases; unmatched junction bases: 7. There are 14 residues in the CDR3. The CDR3 sequence is CASTTTGGDYGYTF. The CDR3 nucleotides read TGTGCCAGCACCACGACAGGGGGCGATTATGGCTACACCTTC.

In nucleotides, the CDR3 is TGTGCCAGCAGTCAATTAAGAGGTTATAGCAATCAGCCCCAGCATTTT. This sequence encodes CASSQLRGYSNQPQHF. The J gene is TRBJ1-5, the V gene TRBV6-2 or TRBV6-3; no reliable D call. The V end was cut by 5 bases, the J end by 0 bases, with 14 bases between. Germline V gene sequence: CDR1 MNHEY, CDR2 SVGEGT. The length of the CDR3 is 16 residues.

This chain joins TRBV6-5 and TRBJ2-1; 7 bases match TRBD1. The trim removed 6 bases at V and 11 bases at J, leaving 4 bases unmatched. The CDR3 runs 11 residues. CDR1 and CDR2 (germline): MNHEY, SVGAGI. The CDR3 sequence is CASRGTDKQFF. The CDR3 bases are TGTGCCAGCAGGGGGACAGATAAGCAGTTCTTC.

This sequence joins TRBV4-3 and TRBJ1-1; possible D gene TRBD1, 5 bases. The CDR3 sequence is 17 residues long. Germline V gene lookup returns CDR1 LGHNA and CDR2 YSLEER. V shed 3 bases and J shed 0 bases, with 17 bases lying between them. CDR3 loop: CASSHSQGASMNTEAFF. The CDR3, as DNA: TGCGCCAGCAGCCATTCCCAGGGCGCCTCCATGAACACTGAAGCTTTCTTT.

This sequence joins TRBV2 and TRBJ1-2, with TRBD1 matching 7 bases. CDR1 SNHLY and CDR2 FYNNEI come from the germline V gene. This CDR3 comprises 15 residues. V trimming: 4 bases; J trimming: 2 bases; junction bases outside the gene matches: 7. CDR3 nucleotides: TGTGCCAGCAGTGCCCGATGGACAGGAAACTATGGCTACACCTTC. It encodes CASSARWTGNYGYTF.

Note on this clone: One junction end disagrees with the germline gene, perhaps due to a read error. The chain recombines TRBV19 with TRBJ1-2, with unresolved D. Germline values: CDR1 LNHDA, CDR2 SQIVND (reference sequence). The CDR3 has 12 residues. CDR3 sequence reads: CASRIGRGGYTF. Written as DNA, the CDR3 is TGTGCCAGTAGGATAGGACGGGGTGGCTACACCTTC. The full variable domain, completed using reference TRBV19 and TRBJ1-2, is DGGITQSPKYLFRKEGQNVTLSCEQNLNHDAMYWYRQDPGQGLRLIYYSQIVNDFQKGDIAEGYSVSREKKESFPLTVTSAQKNPTAFYLCASRIGRGGYTFGSGTRLTVV.

This chain connects TRBV6-1 to TRBJ1-1; the D is unclear. The V gene's germline CDR1 is MNHNS and CDR2 SASEGT. Trimming left V 2 bases short and J 4 bases short, with 5 bases between. The CDR3 has 12 residues. CDR3 sequence: CASSEYPTEAFF. CDR3 in DNA: TGTGCCAGCAGTGAATATCCCACTGAAGCTTTCTTT.

V gene TRBV3-1 (or the pseudogene TRBV3-2) combines with J gene TRBJ2-5; 12 nucleotides line up with TRBD2. CDR1 and CDR2 from the germline V gene are LGHDT and YNNKEL (reference sequence). CDR3 length: 17 residues. Trimming took 1 base from V and 5 from J; bases not matched to a gene: 8. CDR3 nucleotide sequence: TGTGCCAGCAGCCAAGTCGCTAGCGGGAGGGCCGGCGAGACCCAGTACTTC. Protein: CASSQVASGRAGETQYF.

The CDR3 coding sequence is TGTGCCAGCAGAGAGGGGAGGGAAAGCACTGAAGCTTTCTTT. Its translation is CASREGRESTEAFF. The chain couples TRBV7-2 to TRBJ1-1; D might be TRBD1 (5 bases). CDR3 length equals 14 residues. Germline CDR1 SGHTA, CDR2 FQGNSA. Trimming took off 6 bases at V and 4 bases at J, with 15 bases between the two ends.

The rearrangement links TRBV12-3 or TRBV12-4 to TRBJ2-7; 7 bases fit TRBD1. This CDR3 comprises 13 residues. V trimming: 5 bases; J trimming: 2 bases; junction bases outside the gene matches: 3. The CDR3 here is CASSIGTAYEQYF. The CDR3 nucleotides are TGTGCCAGCAGTATCGGGACAGCCTACGAGCAGTACTTC.

This chain links TRBV7-9 with TRBJ1-5; 9 bases match TRBD1. The length of the CDR3 is 12 residues. The V and J ends lost 5 bases and 16 bases, in that order; junction bases with no gene match: 9. CDR1 and CDR2 from the germline V gene are SEHNR and FQNEAQ (reference sequence). The CDR3 is CASSTRTGEVHF. For the CDR3, the DNA is TGTGCCAGCAGCACTCGGACAGGGGAGGTTCATTTT. Combining the CDR3 with reference TRBV7-9 and TRBJ1-5 gives the whole variable domain DTGVSQNPRHKITKRGQNVTFRCDPISEHNRLYWYRQTLGQGPEFLTYFQNEAQLEKSRLLSDRFSAERPKGSFSTLEIQRTEQGDSAMYLCASSTRTGEVHFGDGTRLSIL.

The genes are TRBV14 and TRBJ2-1; 10 bases align to TRBD2. The germline CDR1 and CDR2 sequences are SGHDN and FVKESK. The CDR3 contains 17 residues. V lost 4 bases and J lost 0; bases outside the gene matches: 6. DNA of the CDR3: TGTGCCAGCAGCCTAAGGCGGACTAGCGGCTCCTACAATGAGCAGTTCTTC. This translates into CASSLRRTSGSYNEQFF.

This chain links TRBV15 with TRBJ1-5; TRBD1 agrees at 8 bases. V was clipped by 0 bases and J by 2 bases; unmatched bases: 12. The length of the CDR3 is 19 residues. The germline gives CDR1 LNHNV, CDR2 YYDKDF (reference sequence). CDR3 loop: CATSRERQGSRLGNQPQHF. CDR3 nucleotide sequence: TGTGCCACCAGCAGAGAGAGACAGGGGTCTCGGTTGGGCAATCAGCCCCAGCATTTT.

The V and J genes are TRBV7-2 and TRBJ2-1, with 12 bases lining up with TRBD2. This CDR3 contains 16 residues. CDR1 is SGHTA and CDR2 is FQGNSA in the germline V gene. The V gene end was trimmed by 5 bases and the J gene end by 0 bases; junction bases not matched to a gene: 2. CDR3 sequence reads: CASSLLAGGSYNEQFF. In nucleotides, the CDR3 is TGTGCCAGCAGCCTACTAGCGGGAGGCTCCTACAATGAGCAGTTCTTC. The variable domain in full, completed from reference TRBV7-2 and TRBJ2-1, reads GAGVSQSPSNKVTEKGKDVELRCDPISGHTALYWYRQSLGQGLEFLIYFQGNSAPDKSGLPSDRFSAERTGGSVSTLTIQRTQQEDSAVYLCASSLLAGGSYNEQFFGPGTRLTVL.

The V call is TRBV28, the J call TRBJ2-5, with D tentatively TRBD2 (5 bases). Germline V gives CDR1 MDHEN, CDR2 SYDVKM. The length of the CDR3 is 15 residues. V was shortened by 3 bases and J by 5 bases, with 16 bases between the two germline ends. The CDR3 region is CASSFGQSGPETQYF. Here the CDR3 DNA reads TGTGCCAGCAGTTTCGGCCAGAGCGGACCGGAGACCCAGTACTTC.

This clone has a single count. This chain connects TRBV29-1 to TRBJ2-3, with no clear D. CDR1 and CDR2 (germline): SQVTM, ANQGSEA. This CDR3 is built from 14 residues. Between the trimmed V and J ends, which lost 4 bases and 0 bases, there was a span of 11 bases. The CDR3 reads CSVVEFKSTDTQYF. The DNA for the CDR3 is TGCAGCGTTGTTGAGTTCAAAAGCACAGATACGCAGTATTTT.

The chain recombines TRBV2 with TRBJ1-3; D may be TRBD1 (5 bases). Trimming removed 7 bases from V and 4 bases from J, with 20 bases in between. This CDR3 spans 16 amino acids. Germline CDR1 reads SNHLY; CDR2 reads FYNNEI. CDR3 nucleotides: TGTGCCAGCACCCTGGGGGAGGGTCTCGGAGGAAACACCATATATTTT. Its translation is CASTLGEGLGGNTIYF.

This sequence joins TRBV6-4 and TRBJ2-5, with a possible D match to TRBD2 (6 bases). Trimming left V 4 bases short and J 4 bases short, with 10 bases between. The CDR3 loop spans 13 amino acids. The germline CDR1 and CDR2 sequences are MRHNA and SNTAGT. The CDR3 sequence: CASSGEVGETQYF. For the CDR3, the DNA is TGTGCCAGCAGTGGGGAGGTCGGAGAGACCCAGTACTTC.

V gene TRBV28 combines with J gene TRBJ2-7, with 8 bases aligning to TRBD1. The junction had 7 bases not matched to a gene; V was cut back by 4 bases and J by 5 bases. The CDR3 extends over 14 amino acids. The V gene's germline CDR1 is MDHEN and CDR2 SYDVKM. CDR3 protein: CASSYDRGRNEQYF. The CDR3 region has the DNA TGTGCCAGCAGTTACGACAGGGGACGAAACGAGCAGTACTTC.

This chain connects TRBV7-8 to TRBJ1-2; D is possibly TRBD1 (6 bases). CDR3 length equals 17 residues. V lost 0 bases to trimming and J lost 4 bases, with 18 bases between them. From germline, CDR1 is SGHVS and CDR2 FQNEAQ. The CDR3 DNA reads as TGTGCCAGCAGCTTAGCCGTTACCGGGACGGACAGCTATGGCTACACCTTC. It encodes CASSLAVTGTDSYGYTF.

The chain joins TRBV6-5 to TRBJ1-4; the D is unclear. Deletions cut 5 bases from V and 7 bases from J, with 17 bases between. The germline V gene encodes CDR1 MNHEY and CDR2 SVGAGI. The CDR3 has 15 amino acids. In nucleotides, the CDR3 is TGTGCCAGCAGTCTCCGAGTGGGAGGAGGTGAAAAACTGTTTTTT. Translating gives CASSLRVGGGEKLFF.

The chain joins TRBV28 to TRBJ2-5; D call uncertain. The CDR3 covers 12 residues. With 5 bases removed from V and 5 bases from J, the gap between germline ends came to 9 bases. Per germline, CDR1 MDHEN and CDR2 SYDVKM. The CDR3: CASSPFRETQYF. DNA for the CDR3: TGTGCCAGCAGTCCATTCAGGGAGACCCAGTACTTC. Combining the CDR3 with reference TRBV28 and TRBJ2-5 gives the whole variable domain DVKVTQSSRYLVKRTGEKVFLECVQDMDHENMFWYRQDPGLGLRLIYFSYDVKMKEKGDIPEGYSVSREKKERFSLILESASTNQTSMYLCASSPFRETQYFGPGTRLLVL.

The chain couples TRBV4-1 to TRBJ2-1, with 7 bases aligning to TRBD1. J lost 6 bases, V lost 4 bases, and 12 bases had no gene match. The germline V gene has CDR1 MGHRA and CDR2 YSYEKL. This CDR3 comprises 16 residues. CDR3 in amino acids: CASSLLITGVLNEQFF. Here the CDR3 DNA reads TGCGCCAGCAGCCTCCTCATAACAGGGGTTCTCAATGAGCAGTTCTTC.

The CDR3, as DNA: TGTGCCAGCAGCCCCGCTGGCCAGTCGAATCAGCCCCAGCATTTT. Translated, it gives CASSPAGQSNQPQHF. J is TRBJ1-5 and V is TRBV7-9; D is uncertain. The CDR3 is 15 amino acids. The V and J ends lost 5 bases and 4 bases respectively, with 15 bases between them. Germline V gives CDR1 SEHNR, CDR2 FQNEAQ (reference sequence). Variable domain in full (rest from reference TRBV7-9 and TRBJ1-5): DTGVSQNPRHKITKRGQNVTFRCDPISEHNRLYWYRQTLGQGPEFLTYFQNEAQLEKSRLLSDRFSAERPKGSFSTLEIQRTEQGDSAMYLCASSPAGQSNQPQHFGDGTRLSIL.